These T cell receptor beta chains were read from a single sample in a study of T-cell reconstitution after alpha-beta-depleted transplantation in children. TCRdb redid the calling of the PCR reads with MiXCR, one entry per CDR3 protein. The sample comprises 210,000 or so distinct CDR3 sequences, roughly 10% of which are singletons, and about 28% rests with the top ten. The sample in question was PBMCs, obtained before TCRalphabeta/CD19-depleted stem cell transplant. All receptors derive from a child younger than two with acute myeloid leukemia, due to receive a stem cell transplant. Each CDR3 is given with its conserved first and last residue. The D gene is left open where the match is weak. The size of a clone is reported for some rows only, either as once, few or many, or as a class for expanded clones.

many	TRBD1	TRBV7-3	TRBJ2-1	TGTGCCAGCAGCTTAAACGGACAGGGGGCCTACTACAATGAGCAGTTCTTC	CASSLNGQGAYYNEQFF
many	TRBD2	TRBV10-3	TRBJ2-7	TGTGCCATCAGGAGCGGGACTGACCCATCCTACGAGCAGTACTTC	CAIRSGTDPSYEQYF
few	-	TRBV14	TRBJ1-2	TGTGCCAGCAGCCAAGACAGATCGGCGTCGCATGATGGCTACACCTTC	CASSQDRSASHDGYTF
many	-	TRBV6-2/TRBV6-3	TRBJ2-7	TGTGCCAGCAGACGACAGGCCTACGAGCAGTACTTC	CASRRQAYEQYF
-	TRBD1	TRBV19	TRBJ1-2	TGTGCCAGTAGTGCAGGGGGCGAGGGCTACACCTTC	CASSAGGEGYTF
many	-	TRBV5-1	TRBJ1-1	TGCGCCAGCAGCTTACCCCGGGGTGGCACTGAAGCTTTCTTT	CASSLPRGGTEAFF
many	TRBD2	TRBV27	TRBJ2-1	TGTGCCAGCCAACTAGCGGGAAAGTACAATGAGCAGTTCTTC	CASQLAGKYNEQFF
many	-	TRBV25-1	TRBJ2-5	TGTGCCAGCAGTGATCGACAGCTCCAAGAGACCCAGTACTTC	CASSDRQLQETQYF
few	TRBD2	TRBV25-1	TRBJ2-3	TGTGCCAGCAGTCCCGCGGGGGGGCTTGGAGATACGCAGTATTTT	CASSPAGGLGDTQYF
many	-	TRBV6-1	TRBJ1-6	TGTGCCAGCAGGACGGACGGAACCCCCGATAATTCACCCCTCCACTTT	CASRTDGTPDNSPLHF
many	-	TRBV6-2/TRBV6-3	TRBJ2-5	TGTGCCAGCAGTTACTCCCCAGAGACCCAGTACTTC	CASSYSPETQYF
-	-	TRBV19	TRBJ2-1	TGTGCCAGTAGTACCTTGACGCGGGTGCGATACAATGAGCAGTTCTTC	CASSTLTRVRYNEQFF
many	TRBD2	TRBV5-1	TRBJ2-1	TGCGCCAGCAGCTCTCGACTAGCGGGAGATGGAAATGAGCAGTTCTTC	CASSSRLAGDGNEQFF
many	-	TRBV19	TRBJ2-1	TGTGCCAGTAGTATGCTTATTGTGGGCAATGAGCAGTTCTTC	CASSMLIVGNEQFF
many	-	TRBV5-1	TRBJ2-1	TGCGCCAGCAGCTTGGGCTCAGTTGACAATGAGCAGTTCTTC	CASSLGSVDNEQFF
-	TRBD2	TRBV9	TRBJ2-1	TGTGCCAGCAGCGTAGCGATTAGCGGGGGAAGATACAATGAGCAGTTCTTC	CASSVAISGGRYNEQFF
many	-	TRBV12-3/TRBV12-4	TRBJ1-1	TGTGCCAGCAGTCCGGAGGTAAGGACTGAAGCTTTCTTT	CASSPEVRTEAFF
many	TRBD1	TRBV7-9	TRBJ1-1	TGTGCCAGCAGTTTTACACAGGGGGGGAACACTGAAGCTTTCTTT	CASSFTQGGNTEAFF
few	-	TRBV11-3	TRBJ2-1	TGTGCCAGCAGCTCGTCGGGGCTAAGCTACAATGAGCAGTTCTTC	CASSSSGLSYNEQFF
-	TRBD2	TRBV20-1	TRBJ2-5	TGCAGTGCTAGCCCCGGACTAGCGATCCAAGAGACCCAGTACTTC	CSASPGLAIQETQYF
many	-	TRBV25-1	TRBJ1-1	TGTGCCAGCAGTGAATTCTGGCGGTCTGAAGCTTTCTTT	CASSEFWRSEAFF
many	TRBD2	TRBV29-1	TRBJ2-1	TGCAGCGTTGGCGGGAGAATTGGCAATGAGCAGTTCTTC	CSVGGRIGNEQFF
many	-	TRBV12-3/TRBV12-4	TRBJ2-1	TGTGCCAGCAGGGTAGGGCTACCCTACAATGAGCAGTTCTTC	CASRVGLPYNEQFF
-	TRBD2	TRBV11-2	TRBJ2-3	TGTGCCAGCAGCTTCCGGGGACTAGCGGGAGGGCCCCAACCCCAAAATACGCAGTATTTT	CASSFRGLAGGPQPQNTQYF
-	-	TRBV20-1	TRBJ2-5	TGCAGTGCTAGCCCTAGGGGAGAGACCCAGTACTTC	CSASPRGETQYF
many	-	TRBV20-1	TRBJ1-1	TGCAGTGCTAGAAAAATGGGAAGCGGGGAGACTGAAGCTTTCTTT	CSARKMGSGETEAFF
many	TRBD1	TRBV7-9	TRBJ2-7	TGTGCCAGCAGCCCTCAGACAGGGAGTCCTTACGAGCAGTACTTC	CASSPQTGSPYEQYF
many	TRBD2	TRBV5-1	TRBJ2-1	TGCGCCAGCAGCTTCTGGCTAGCGGGAGACAATGAGCAGTTCTTC	CASSFWLAGDNEQFF
many	-	TRBV27	TRBJ2-3	TGTGCCAGCAGGGCCCGGGCAGGGGTAGATACGCAGTATTTT	CASRARAGVDTQYF
many	TRBD2	TRBV5-1	TRBJ2-3	TGCGCCAGCAGCTTGGGGACTAGCCGGACTCAAGATACGCAGTATTTT	CASSLGTSRTQDTQYF
-	-	TRBV19	TRBJ1-5	TGTGCCAGTAACGGGGGAGGTCAGCCCCAGCATTTT	CASNGGGQPQHF
many	-	TRBV7-2	TRBJ2-7	TGTGCCAGCAGCTTACAGTCCACCTACGAGCAGTACTTC	CASSLQSTYEQYF
-	TRBD1	TRBV20-1	TRBJ2-7	TGCAGTGCTAGGAGGCCGGGGGACAGGGGGCGGGAGCAGTACTTC	CSARRPGDRGREQYF
few	-	TRBV5-1	TRBJ1-1	TGCGCCAGCAGCTCCAGACCCCTCTTT	CASSSRPLF
many	-	TRBV20-1	TRBJ2-5	TGCAGTGCTAGAGGAAGTAGCCAAGAGACCCAGTACTTC	CSARGSSQETQYF
many	-	TRBV4-2	TRBJ2-2	TGTGCCAGCAGCTATGACAGCGGCAACACCGGGGAGCTGTTTTTT	CASSYDSGNTGELFF
-	-	TRBV7-2	TRBJ2-5	TGTGCCAGCAGCCCCCGGAGCCGGGATGGTGAGACCCAGTACTTC	CASSPRSRDGETQYF
many	TRBD2	TRBV10-2	TRBJ2-7	TGCGCCAGCAGTGAAATACTTTTTAGGACTAGCGACTCCTACGAGCAGTACTTC	CASSEILFRTSDSYEQYF
few	-	TRBV29-1	TRBJ2-1	TGCAGCGTTGAAGGAGTTGAGCGGCCCTCCCGGTGGAATGAGCAGTTCTTC	CSVEGVERPSRWNEQFF
many	TRBD2	TRBV10-3	TRBJ2-1	TGTGCCATCAGTGAGTCGATAGCGGGAGTTGGTGAGCAGTTCTTC	CAISESIAGVGEQFF
many	TRBD1	TRBV7-9	TRBJ2-3	TGTGCCAGCAGCTGGGGACAGGTGCAAGATACGCAGTATTTT	CASSWGQVQDTQYF
many	TRBD1	TRBV7-9	TRBJ1-6	TGTGCCAGCAGCAAAACAGGGGCTAACTATAATTCACCCCTCCACTTT	CASSKTGANYNSPLHF
-	TRBD2	TRBV11-3	TRBJ2-3	TGTGCCAGCAGCTTAGATTCGACTAGCGGCACAGATACGCAGTATTTT	CASSLDSTSGTDTQYF
many	TRBD2	TRBV7-2	TRBJ2-7	TGTGCCAGCAGCTTACTAGCGGGAAACGTCTACGAGCAGTACTTC	CASSLLAGNVYEQYF
many	TRBD2	TRBV5-5	TRBJ2-1	TGTGCCAGCAGCTTGGTCCAGACTAGCTTTAAGCAGTTCTTC	CASSLVQTSFKQFF
many	-	TRBV7-8	TRBJ2-3	TGTGCCAGCAGCCCCCGACAGGTCCTCCTCACAGATACGCAGTATTTT	CASSPRQVLLTDTQYF
many	TRBD1	TRBV11-2	TRBJ2-7	TGTGCCAGCAGCGGACAGGGTATATCCTACGAGCAGTACTTC	CASSGQGISYEQYF
few	-	TRBV28	TRBJ1-2	TGTGCCAGCAGTTGGCGGGAAAACTATGGCTACACCTTC	CASSWRENYGYTF
many	-	TRBV27	TRBJ2-7	TGTGCCAGCAGTTACAGGGTACGCTACGAGCAGTACTTC	CASSYRVRYEQYF
many	TRBD1	TRBV16	TRBJ1-5	TGTGCCAGCAGCCAATCGGCCAGGGGGAATCAGCCCCAGCATTTT	CASSQSARGNQPQHF
many	-	TRBV5-1	TRBJ2-6	TGCGCCAGCCGTCCCGCCGGGGCCAACGTCCTGACTTTC	CASRPAGANVLTF
many	-	TRBV7-2	TRBJ2-5	TGTGCCAGCAGCCGCCGGTGGGGGAACCAAGAGACCCAGTACTTC	CASSRRWGNQETQYF
-	TRBD2	TRBV5-1	TRBJ2-3	TGCGCCAGCAGCTCCTCCGGGACTAGCGGACCCGCTAGCACAGATACGCAGTATTTT	CASSSSGTSGPASTDTQYF
many	-	TRBV6-1	TRBJ2-2	TGTGCCAGCAAGGGCAGGGTCGGCGCCGGGGAGCTGTTTTTT	CASKGRVGAGELFF
many	-	TRBV12-3/TRBV12-4	TRBJ2-1	TGTGCCAGCTCAACCCCGGGCCACAACAATGAGCAGTTCTTC	CASSTPGHNNEQFF
many	-	TRBV28	TRBJ2-3	TGTGCCAGCAGTCCCGGGAGCACAGATACGCAGTATTTT	CASSPGSTDTQYF
many	-	TRBV2	TRBJ2-1	TGTGCCAGCAGTGAAGGGCGGGACAATGAGCAGTTCTTC	CASSEGRDNEQFF
many	-	TRBV5-1	TRBJ1-1	TGCGCCAGCAGCTTGGGTCACAACACTGAAGCTTTCTTT	CASSLGHNTEAFF
-	TRBD2	TRBV7-9	TRBJ2-5	TGTGCCAGCAGCCTTACAGGACTAGCGGCTTTGGGTGAGACCCTGTACTTC	CASSLTGLAALGETLYF
few	TRBD1	TRBV5-1	TRBJ2-3	TGCGCCAGCAGTTCGACAGGGGGCAGCGCAGATACGCAGTATTTT	CASSSTGGSADTQYF